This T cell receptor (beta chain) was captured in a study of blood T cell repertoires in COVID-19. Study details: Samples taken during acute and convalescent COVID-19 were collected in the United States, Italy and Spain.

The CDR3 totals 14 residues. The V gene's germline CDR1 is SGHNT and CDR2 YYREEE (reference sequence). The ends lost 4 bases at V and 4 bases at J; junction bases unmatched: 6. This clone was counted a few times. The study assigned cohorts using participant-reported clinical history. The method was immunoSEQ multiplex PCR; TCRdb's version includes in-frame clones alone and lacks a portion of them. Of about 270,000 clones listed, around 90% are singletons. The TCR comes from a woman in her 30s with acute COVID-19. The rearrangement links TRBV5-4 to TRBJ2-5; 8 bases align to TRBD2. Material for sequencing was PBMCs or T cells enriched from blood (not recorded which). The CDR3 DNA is TGTGCCAGCAGCCCGGGGGGGGGAACAGAGACCCAGTACTTC. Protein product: CASSPGGGTETQYF.